This TCR beta chain was captured in a study of blood T cell repertoires in COVID-19. Overall study: In each case, the material was cDNA or gDNA derived from T cells, B-cell-depleted T cells, or PBMCs.

Cohort assignment relied on participant-reported clinical history. Before being deemed recovered, Cohort 3 donors had two negative PCRs, clearance, or symptom resolution. Trimming removed 0 bases from V and 6 bases from J, with 9 bases in between. Looked up from germline, CDR1 is SGDLS and CDR2 is YYNGEE. The CDR3 consists of 13 residues. Authors' methods: Amplification of reference gene primers provided the estimated nucleated cell counts. Measured with immunoSEQ multiplex PCR; TCRdb has only the in-frame clones, and not every one. That table gives V, J and clone size, and the DNA gave D and trimming. There are about 200,000 clones in the sample; 82% occur only once, and 12% lies in the top ten.

The chain couples TRBV9 to TRBJ1-2; no definite D call. The sequencing sample was made of PBMCs or T cells enriched from blood (not recorded which). The TCR comes from a man between 35 and 55 years old who had recovered from COVID-19. The CDR3 here is CASSVVETDGYTF. The DNA of the CDR3 is TGTGCCAGCAGCGTAGTGGAGACGGATGGCTACACCTTC. The full variable domain, its missing parts supplied by reference TRBV9 and TRBJ1-2, is DSGVTQTPKHLITATGQRVTLRCSPRSGDLSVYWYQQSLDQGLQFLIQYYNGEERAKGNILERFSAQQFPDLHSELNLSSLELGDSALYFCASSVVETDGYTFGSGTRLTVV.